The sequence of this T cell receptor (beta chain) was determined in a study of CD8 T cells in ankylosing spondylitis. Study-wide findings and caveats: Some motif variants were previously reported in reactive arthritis synovial fluid and blood. Significantly higher representation of disease-linked clones was reported for matched ankylosing spondylitis synovial fluid.

Germline lookup yields CDR1 SGHAT and CDR2 FQDESV (reference sequence). Trimming pared 5 bases from V and 2 bases from J, leaving 23 bases between. The CDR3 covers 18 residues. About this clonotype itself: Antigen unknown.

5'-RACE, quantitative and with molecular barcodes, yielded the TCR beta libraries. Each CDR3 protein is one row after TCRdb ran MiXCR on the 5' RACE reads. The data contain 85,000 to 90,000 distinct CDR3 sequences, approximately 30% of them singletons. Sequencing was performed on blood, either unsorted or a sorted T cell fraction (not recorded which). The chain carries TRBV11-1 and TRBJ2-3; D may match TRBD1 or TRBD2 (5 bases each). This TCR was recovered from a male donor with ankylosing spondylitis or in good health (not recorded which). CDR3 sequence reads: CASSPIYGAHETTDTQYF. The CDR3 coding sequence is TGTGCCAGCAGCCCAATCTACGGGGCCCACGAAACCACAGATACGCAGTATTTT.